The 14 T cell receptor beta chains in this list originate from one sample, sequenced in a study of CD8 T cells in ankylosing spondylitis. Points from the study as a whole: A TCR beta motif made of several highly homologous variants seemed typical of ankylosing spondylitis blood.

The antigens for these receptors are not known. TCRdb fed the 5' RACE reads into MiXCR, producing one record per CDR3 protein. The data hold roughly 700,000 distinct CDR3 sequences, with roughly 20% observed a single time. The source material was blood, either unsorted or a sorted T cell fraction (not recorded which). The receptors come from a male donor with ankylosing spondylitis.

Ten or more counts support this clonotype. The rearrangement links TRBV5-1 to TRBJ1-2; 9 bases fit TRBD1. The CDR3 covers 16 residues. Germline trimming cut 4 bases from V and 5 bases from J; bases unmatched to any gene: 12. Per the germline V gene, CDR1 is SGHRS and CDR2 is YFSETQ. CDR3 nucleotide sequence: TGCGCCAGCAGCGCCTCCGGGACAGGGTTTCGGTATGGCTACACCTTC. Protein product: CASSASGTGFRYGYTF.

This clonotype was observed once. The genes are TRBV19 and TRBJ2-1; 8 positions match TRBD1. V was pared by 1 base and J by 8 bases, with 7 bases of the junction left unmatched. Germline V gene sequence: CDR1 LNHDA, CDR2 SQIVND (reference sequence). The CDR3 length is 15 residues. The CDR3 loop is CASSIGRTGSDEQFF. CDR3 DNA: TGTGCCAGTAGTATAGGCCGGACAGGGTCCGATGAGCAGTTCTTC. Complete variable domain (other parts from reference TRBV19 and TRBJ2-1): DGGITQSPKYLFRKEGQNVTLSCEQNLNHDAMYWYRQDPGQGLRLIYYSQIVNDFQKGDIAEGYSVSREKKESFPLTVTSAQKNPTAFYLCASSIGRTGSDEQFFGPGTRLTVL.

The J gene is TRBJ2-2, the V gene TRBV5-1; D remains ambiguous. CDR3 size: 16 residues. The ends were cut back, 1 base at V and 4 bases at J, with 14 bases in the middle. Germline CDR1 is SGHRS and CDR2 is YFSETQ. CDR3 region: CASSLYWTSSTGELFF. CDR3 nucleotide sequence: TGCGCCAGCAGCTTGTATTGGACCTCGAGCACCGGGGAGCTGTTTTTT.

The chain joins TRBV12-3 or TRBV12-4 to TRBJ2-1, with TRBD2 as a possible D gene (6 bases). Trimming shortened V by 7 bases and J by 4 bases, and 17 bases separated the two germline ends. This CDR3 region has 15 residues. The CDR3 loop is CASTAGVAAYNEQFF. CDR3 coding DNA: TGTGCCAGCACCGCCGGGGTAGCGGCTTACAATGAGCAGTTCTTC.

A few counts support this clonotype. This chain joins TRBV20-1 and TRBJ2-7, with D possibly matching TRBD2 (5 bases). The CDR3 extends over 14 amino acids. With 2 bases removed from V and 2 bases from J, the gap between germline ends came to 13 bases. Germline-derived CDR1 and CDR2 are DFQATT and SNEGSKA (reference sequence). The CDR3 coding sequence is TGCAGTGCTAGAAGCCCAGCGGATCCCTACGAGCAGTACTTC. Protein: CSARSPADPYEQYF.

This chain joins TRBV5-1 and TRBJ2-7; D is undetermined. This CDR3 is 13 amino acids long. V lost 0 bases and J 3 bases, leaving 7 bases between the germline ends. The germline gives CDR1 SGHRS, CDR2 YFSETQ. The CDR3 DNA sequence: TGCGCCAGCAGCTTGGGAATGCACTACGAGCAGTACTTC. It encodes CASSLGMHYEQYF.

The chain combines TRBV7-9 with TRBJ1-1; D is unresolved. The CDR3 contains 15 residues. CDR1 and CDR2 from the germline V gene are SEHNR and FQNEAQ (reference sequence). V lost 5 bases, J lost 1 base, and 14 bases lay in between. As DNA, the CDR3 is TGTGCCAGCAGCCCCCCATTGTCGAAGAACACTGAAGCTTTCTTT. It encodes CASSPPLSKNTEAFF.

Only a few counts were recorded for this clonotype. The chain is built from TRBV11-2 and TRBJ2-4; weak D call: TRBD2 (5 bases). The CDR3 loop spans 15 amino acids. Trimming left V 8 bases short and J 13 bases short, with 27 bases between. Germline CDR1 and CDR2: SGHAT and FQNNGV. The CDR3 loop reads CASGKERGAADGQYF. The DNA of the CDR3 is TGTGCCAGCGGCAAGGAACGGGGAGCAGCAGATGGGCAGTACTTC.

This clonotype appeared a few times. The CDR3 is CASSVVDATYEQYF. The CDR3, as DNA: TGTGCCAGCAGCGTCGTAGACGCCACCTACGAGCAGTACTTC. The chain employs TRBV9 and TRBJ2-7; no definite D call. The CDR3 contains 14 residues. V dropped 2 bases and J dropped 2 bases, with 11 bases sitting between them. The germline gives CDR1 SGDLS, CDR2 YYNGEE.

The genes are TRBV18 and TRBJ1-1; D is unclear. V was shortened by 1 base and J by 0 bases, with 9 bases between the two germline ends. The CDR3 loop spans 15 amino acids. Germline V gives CDR1 KGHSH, CDR2 LQKENI. CDR3 DNA sequence: TGTGCCAGCTCACCACAGTCCGGAATGAACACTGAAGCTTTCTTT. This codes for CASSPQSGMNTEAFF.

This clonotype was counted only a few times. The chain recombines TRBV5-1 with TRBJ1-6; D unclear. The CDR3 extends over 14 amino acids. The V gene lost 0 bases and the J gene lost 10 bases, with 11 bases spanning the gap. CDR1 is SGHRS and CDR2 is YFSETQ in the germline V gene. In nucleotides, the CDR3 is TGCGCCAGCAGCTTGGACAGATGGCGGTCACCCCTCCACTTT. As protein: CASSLDRWRSPLHF. The whole variable domain, filled in from reference TRBV5-1 and TRBJ1-6, reads KAGVTQTPRYLIKTRGQQVTLSCSPISGHRSVSWYQQTPGQGLQFLFEYFSETQRNKGNFPGRFSGRQFSNSRSEMNVSTLELGDSALYLCASSLDRWRSPLHFGNGTRLTVT.

This clonotype appeared a few times. The rearrangement uses TRBV4-1 and TRBJ2-7; 7 bases fit TRBD1. V shed 0 bases and J 1 base; nucleotides not matched to a gene: 6. Germline values: CDR1 MGHRA, CDR2 YSYEKL. The CDR3 runs to 16 residues. CDR3 amino acids: CASSQERDSRSYEQYF. The CDR3 DNA follows: TGCGCCAGCAGCCAAGAGAGGGACAGTCGGTCCTACGAGCAGTACTTC.

The chain couples TRBV24-1 to TRBJ2-2; 9 bases are a match to TRBD1. Germline V gives CDR1 KGHDR, CDR2 SFDVKD. The J segment lost 6 bases and the V segment lost 3 bases, leaving 13 bases of the junction unmatched. The CDR3 spans 18 residues. Here the CDR3 reads CATSDARDRDGRAGELFF. CDR3 bases: TGTGCCACCAGTGATGCCCGGGACAGGGACGGGCGTGCCGGGGAGCTGTTTTTT.

CDR3 sequence reads: CATSRATSAYSYNEQFF. For the CDR3, the DNA is TGTGCCACCAGCAGAGCCACTAGCGCTTACTCCTACAATGAGCAGTTCTTC. This chain connects TRBV15 to TRBJ2-1; TRBD2 agrees at 7 bases. The J segment lost 0 bases and the V segment lost 1 base, leaving 6 bases of the junction unmatched. Germline V gene data show CDR1 as LNHNV and CDR2 as YYDKDF (reference sequence). This CDR3 has 17 amino acids.